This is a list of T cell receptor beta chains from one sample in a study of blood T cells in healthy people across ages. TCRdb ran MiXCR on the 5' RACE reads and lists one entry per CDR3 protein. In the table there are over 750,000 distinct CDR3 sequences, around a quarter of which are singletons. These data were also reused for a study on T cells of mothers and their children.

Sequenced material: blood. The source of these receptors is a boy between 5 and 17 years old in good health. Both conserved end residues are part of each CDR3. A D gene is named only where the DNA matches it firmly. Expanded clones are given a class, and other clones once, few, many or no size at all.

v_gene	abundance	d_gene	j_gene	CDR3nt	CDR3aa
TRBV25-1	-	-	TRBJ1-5	TGTGCCAGCAGTGACAGGGAAGGGGTGCCCCAGCATTTT	CASSDREGVPQHF
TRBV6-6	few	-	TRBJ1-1	TGTGCCAGCACCGAACAGGATACGATAGACAACACTGAAGCTTTCTTT	CASTEQDTIDNTEAFF
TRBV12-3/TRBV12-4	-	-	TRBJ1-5	TGTGCCAGCAGTGCAGGGAGGCAGCCCCAGCATTTT	CASSAGRQPQHF
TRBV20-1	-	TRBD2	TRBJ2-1	TGCAGTGCTGACCCCGGGACTAGCGGATACAATGAGCAGTTCTTC	CSADPGTSGYNEQFF
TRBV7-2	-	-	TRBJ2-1	TGTACCAGCAGCTTAACCTATGAGCAGTTCTTC	CTSSLTYEQFF
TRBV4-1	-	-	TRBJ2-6	TGCGCCAGCAGCCGCCCGTCAGGGGCTGGGGCCAACGTCCTGACTTTC	CASSRPSGAGANVLTF
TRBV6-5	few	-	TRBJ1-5	TGTGCCAGCAGTTCTAGGGGAAGAAGGGGCGGCAATCAGCCCCAGCATTTT	CASSSRGRRGGNQPQHF
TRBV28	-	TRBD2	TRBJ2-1	TGTGCCAGCAGTTTACCCTCGCTAGCGGGAGGGGGTTATGAGCAGTTCTTC	CASSLPSLAGGGYEQFF
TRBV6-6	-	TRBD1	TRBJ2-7	TGTGCCAGCAGTTACTCGACGGGACAGGGCTACGAGCAGTACTTC	CASSYSTGQGYEQYF
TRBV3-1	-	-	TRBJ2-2	TGTGCCAGCAGCCAAGATTCACTAGCAGACGGGGAGCTGTTTTTT	CASSQDSLADGELFF
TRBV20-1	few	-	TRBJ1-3	TGCAGTGCTAGAGCCGACGCCGCCTCTGGAAACACCATATATTTT	CSARADAASGNTIYF
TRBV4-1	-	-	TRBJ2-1	TGCGCCAGCAGCCAAGACCTCCTGGAGCAGTTCTTC	CASSQDLLEQFF
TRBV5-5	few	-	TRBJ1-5	TGTGCCAGCAGCGGGGCTCCGATACAGCCCCAGCATTTT	CASSGAPIQPQHF
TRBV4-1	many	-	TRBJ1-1	TGCGCCAGCAGCCAGGACCGAACTGAAGCTTTCTTT	CASSQDRTEAFF
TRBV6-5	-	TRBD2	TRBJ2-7	TGTGCCAGCAGTTACTCGTATGCCCTCGGGCAGACTAGCCGAAACTCCTACGAGCAGTACTTC	CASSYSYALGQTSRNSYEQYF